These T cell receptor beta chains were read from a single sample in a study of regulatory T cells in long-lasting Graves disease. MiXCR, run by TCRdb on the multiplex PCR reads, gives a single entry per CDR3 protein. In the table there are hundreds of thousands of distinct CDR3 sequences, around 15% of which are singletons. The sample was peripheral blood mononuclear cells (PBMCs), taken at new diagnosis, from a patient treated with antithyroid drugs. These receptors came from a female donor with Graves disease. The CDR3 runs from the conserved cysteine through the conserved F or W. A D gene is named only where the DNA matches it firmly. The size field is filled for only some rows; it gives once, few, many or a size class.

d_call,clone_size,j_call,v_call,cdr3_aa,cdr3_nt
-,-,TRBJ2-3,TRBV27,CASSSEVSSDTQYF,TGTGCCAGCAGTTCCGAGGTCTCGTCAGATACGCAGTATTTT
-,few,TRBJ1-2,TRBV5-6,CASTIWGSGGHTANYGYTF,TGTGCCAGCACCATTTGGGGTTCTGGGGGGCACACCGCCAACTATGGCTACACCTTC
-,few,TRBJ1-6,TRBV7-9,CASSLGGTYNPPLHF,TGTGCCAGCAGCTTAGGTGGTACCTATAATCCACCCCTCCACTTT
TRBD2,many,TRBJ2-7,TRBV19,CASSDPFGAGVVEQYF,TGTGCCAGTAGCGACCCATTCGGAGCGGGAGTAGTCGAGCAGTACTTC
TRBD1,many,TRBJ1-5,TRBV15,CATWDRESNQPQHF,TGTGCCACCTGGGACAGGGAAAGCAATCAGCCCCAGCATTTT
TRBD1,few,TRBJ1-5,TRBV6-1,CASKVTGGFQPQHF,TGTGCCAGCAAAGTTACAGGGGGCTTTCAGCCCCAGCATTTT
-,-,TRBJ2-1,TRBV7-3,CASSLLPYRDNEQFF,TGTGCCAGCAGCTTACTACCCTATCGGGACAATGAGCAGTTCTTC
TRBD2,few,TRBJ2-7,TRBV20-1,CSARDILAGTYEQYF,TGCAGTGCTAGAGATATCCTAGCGGGAACCTACGAGCAGTACTTC
-,many,TRBJ1-5,TRBV2,CASSGRGIRQPQHF,TGTGCCAGCAGTGGGAGGGGGATTCGTCAGCCCCAGCATTTT
-,many,TRBJ1-5,TRBV20-1,CSAREPGVSNQPQHF,TGCAGTGCTAGAGAGCCAGGGGTAAGCAATCAGCCCCAGCATTTT
-,many,TRBJ1-2,TRBV20-1,CSARDPRDSYGGSYGYTF,TGCAGTGCTAGAGACCCGCGGGACTCCTACGGGGGTAGCTATGGCTACACCTTC
-,many,TRBJ1-1,TRBV12-3/TRBV12-4,CASSKRDGSAFF,TGTGCCAGCAGTAAAAGGGACGGATCAGCTTTCTTT
-,-,TRBJ1-2,TRBV25-1,CASSDHTGRLDGYTF,TGTGCCAGCAGTGACCATACCGGGCGGTTAGATGGCTACACCTTC
-,many,TRBJ2-3,TRBV6-1,CASTGHSTDTQYF,TGTGCCAGCACGGGACACAGCACAGATACGCAGTATTTT
-,many,TRBJ1-2,TRBV6-1,CASWPTEDYGYTF,TGTGCCAGCTGGCCGACAGAGGACTATGGCTACACCTTC
-,many,TRBJ2-5,TRBV11-2,CASSQSETQYF,TGTGCCAGCAGCCAGTCGGAGACCCAGTACTTC
TRBD2,few,TRBJ2-2,TRBV10-3,CAIKDSSGENTGELFF,TGTGCCATCAAAGACTCTAGCGGGGAAAACACCGGGGAGCTGTTTTTT
-,few,TRBJ1-6,TRBV5-6,CASSLSAGISPLHF,TGTGCCAGCAGCTTGAGCGCAGGGATTTCACCCCTCCACTTT
-,-,TRBJ2-6,TRBV11-2,CASITVLSGANVLTF,TGTGCCAGCATTACCGTCTTATCTGGGGCCAACGTCCTGACTTTC
TRBD2,-,TRBJ2-6,TRBV6-5,CASSWDSGGPRSGANVLTF,TGTGCCAGCAGTTGGGATAGCGGGGGGCCCCGCTCTGGGGCCAACGTCCTGACTTTC
-,many,TRBJ1-5,TRBV20-1,CSVWGRGRGSNQPQHF,TGCAGTGTCTGGGGGCGGGGGCGCGGGAGCAATCAGCCCCAGCATTTT
-,once,TRBJ2-7,TRBV7-2,CASSFEGAYEQYF,TGTGCCAGCAGCTTCGAGGGGGCCTACGAGCAGTACTTC
-,few,TRBJ2-1,TRBV27,CASSQWVGAPDEQFF,TGTGCCAGTTCCCAGTGGGTGGGGGCTCCGGATGAGCAGTTCTTC
-,-,TRBJ2-3,TRBV4-3,CASSQLAGTDTQYF,TGCGCCAGCAGCCAACTCGCTGGCACAGATACGCAGTATTTT
TRBD2,many,TRBJ2-7,TRBV29-1,CSVRDYIYEQYF,TGCAGCGTACGGGACTACATCTACGAGCAGTACTTC
-,few,TRBJ2-5,TRBV6-1,CASQSGQETQYF,TGTGCCAGTCAGAGCGGTCAAGAGACCCAGTACTTC
-,few,TRBJ2-7,TRBV6-1,CASRGLNEQYF,TGTGCCAGCAGAGGATTGAACGAGCAGTACTTC
-,-,TRBJ2-5,TRBV5-5,CASTLGTHQETQYF,TGTGCCAGCACCCTTGGGACCCATCAAGAGACCCAGTACTTC
TRBD1,many,TRBJ2-3,TRBV7-8,CASSPRTGSQDTQYF,TGTGCCAGCAGCCCAAGGACAGGATCTCAAGATACGCAGTATTTT
-,many,TRBJ2-7,TRBV30,CAWSVINIDEQYF,TGTGCCTGGAGTGTAATAAACATTGACGAGCAGTACTTC
-,many,TRBJ2-1,TRBV5-6,CASSLGGGDEQFF,TGTGCCAGCAGCTTAGGGGGTGGGGATGAGCAGTTCTTC
-,many,TRBJ1-2,TRBV4-2,CASSRNQAASTNYGYTF,TGTGCCAGCAGCCGTAATCAGGCGGCTTCAACTAACTATGGCTACACCTTC
-,many,TRBJ2-7,TRBV6-6,CASSYSFAREQYF,TGTGCCAGCAGTTACTCGTTCGCCCGCGAGCAGTACTTC
TRBD1,many,TRBJ1-2,TRBV6-2/TRBV6-3,CASSYSKRGTAYGYTF,TGTGCCAGCAGTTACTCAAAACGCGGGACAGCCTATGGCTACACCTTC
TRBD2,-,TRBJ2-1,TRBV9,CASSVGSFLAGGNEQFF,TGTGCCAGCAGCGTAGGCTCCTTTTTAGCGGGGGGGAATGAGCAGTTCTTC
-,few,TRBJ1-5,TRBV19,CASIGVGNQPQHF,TGTGCCAGTATAGGTGTTGGCAATCAGCCCCAGCATTTT
TRBD1,many,TRBJ2-7,TRBV6-5,CASSYSGQGFYEQYF,TGTGCCAGCAGTTACTCGGGACAGGGTTTTTACGAGCAGTACTTC
-,many,TRBJ1-3,TRBV4-1,CASSQEPGNLWSTIYF,TGCGCCAGCAGCCAAGAACCAGGGAACCTATGGTCCACCATATATTTT
TRBD1,many,TRBJ1-3,TRBV30,CAWTHPGTGQDTIYF,TGTGCTTGGACCCACCCGGGAACGGGACAGGACACCATATATTTT
-,many,TRBJ1-2,TRBV15,CATSRDQTTGNFYGYTF,TGTGCCACCAGCAGAGACCAGACTACCGGGAATTTCTATGGCTACACCTTC
-,-,TRBJ2-2,TRBV3-1,CASSPRGDTGELFF,TGTGCCAGCAGCCCTCGGGGAGACACCGGGGAGCTGTTTTTT
-,many,TRBJ2-5,TRBV4-1,CASSPPEKTQYF,TGCGCCAGCAGCCCCCCAGAAAAGACCCAGTACTTC
-,-,TRBJ1-5,TRBV27,CASSSRVGQGEQPQHF,TGTGCCAGCAGTTCTAGAGTCGGCCAGGGAGAACAGCCCCAGCATTTT
-,many,TRBJ1-1,TRBV6-1,CATRGTEAFF,TGTGCAACCAGGGGCACTGAAGCTTTCTTT
-,many,TRBJ1-4,TRBV20-1,CSARDRGVGGDTLFF,TGCAGTGCTAGAGATCGGGGTGTAGGGGGGGACACATTGTTTTTT
TRBD2,many,TRBJ2-7,TRBV12-3/TRBV12-4,CASGRKSSYEQYF,TGTGCTAGCGGGAGGAAAAGCTCCTACGAGCAGTACTTC
TRBD1,many,TRBJ1-6,TRBV6-1,CASTRRPFTGTGGSPLHF,TGTGCCAGCACTCGACGGCCCTTCACCGGGACAGGGGGTTCACCCCTCCACTTT
TRBD2,-,TRBJ2-1,TRBV4-1,CASSPGGGGINEQFF,TGCGCCAGCAGCCCTGGCGGCGGGGGGATCAATGAGCAGTTCTTC
-,many,TRBJ2-7,TRBV20-1,CSAGNYEQYF,TGCAGTGCTGGGAACTACGAGCAGTACTTC
-,many,TRBJ1-1,TRBV5-4,CASRGGTRDTEAFF,TGTGCCAGCAGGGGTGGGACACGGGACACTGAAGCTTTCTTT
-,many,TRBJ2-7,TRBV7-8,CASSPPDRYSYEQYF,TGTGCCAGCAGCCCCCCCGACAGGTACTCCTACGAGCAGTACTTC
-,many,TRBJ1-1,TRBV19,CASKRGQENTEAFF,TGTGCCAGTAAGAGGGGCCAGGAGAACACTGAAGCTTTCTTT
TRBD1,many,TRBJ1-2,TRBV12-3/TRBV12-4,CASKQGAGGYTF,TGTGCCAGCAAACAGGGGGCTGGTGGCTACACCTTC
-,many,TRBJ1-3,TRBV6-2/TRBV6-3,CASSTTGDSGNTIYF,TGTGCCAGCAGCACGACGGGGGACTCTGGAAACACCATATATTTT
TRBD1,-,TRBJ1-2,TRBV18,CASSFNGQGDNGYTF,TGTGCCAGCTCCTTTAACGGACAGGGTGACAATGGCTACACCTTC
TRBD1,-,TRBJ1-5,TRBV19,CASSIVWGQSNQPQHF,TGTGCCAGTAGTATTGTATGGGGACAGAGCAATCAGCCCCAGCATTTT
-,many,TRBJ2-7,TRBV12-3/TRBV12-4,CASRPTVSYEQYF,TGTGCCAGCAGGCCGACAGTCTCCTACGAGCAGTACTTC
TRBD1,many,TRBJ1-5,TRBV12-3/TRBV12-4,CASSDRGGQPQHF,TGTGCCAGCAGTGACAGGGGAGGGCAGCCCCAGCATTTT
TRBD1,-,TRBJ2-1,TRBV6-5,CASSYQGANEQFF,TGTGCCAGCAGTTACCAGGGGGCGAATGAGCAGTTCTTC
-,-,TRBJ2-4,TRBV6-1,CAARLFDIQYF,TGTGCCGCGCGTCTTTTCGACATTCAGTACTTC